This TCR beta chain was identified during a study of control samples from healthy donors and cancer patients. CDR3 length: 16 amino acids. V shed 0 bases, J shed 6 bases, and the junction held 4 bases outside the gene matches. Germline CDR1 is LGHNA and CDR2 is YSLEER. The protocol was immunoSEQ multiplex PCR, while the TCRdb copy is restricted to in-frame clones and leaves out a portion. The sample includes 150,000 or so clones, around 88% seen only once; the top ten take approximately 1.8%. Source material: blood. This chain uses TRBV4-3 with TRBJ2-1; 11 bases are a match to TRBD2. This TCR derives from a man between 18 and 35 years old in good health. Here the CDR3 reads CASSQDVAGGLNEQFF. The CDR3 coding sequence is TGCGCCAGCAGCCAAGATGTAGCGGGGGGGCTCAATGAGCAGTTCTTC.